Below, 20 T cell receptor beta chains from the same sample are listed, as sequenced in a study of blood T cell repertoires in COVID-19. This table comes from immunoSEQ multiplex PCR, and its TCRdb copy is limited to in-frame clones, with some not included. Of 95,000 to 150,000 clones in the sample, 80% to 85% were seen once. Sequenced: peripheral blood. The receptors originated from a woman aged 45 to 65 with acute or convalescent COVID-19.

The chain recombines TRBV18 with TRBJ2-3; the match to TRBD2 covers 10 bases. CDR3 length: 16 amino acids. V trimming: 3 bases; J trimming: 10 bases; junction bases outside the gene matches: 13. Germline assignment: CDR1 KGHSH and CDR2 LQKENI. This CDR3 is CASSPYTSGNTFAQYF. The DNA for the CDR3 is TGTGCCAGCTCACCTTACACTAGCGGGAACACCTTCGCGCAGTATTTT. The full variable domain, its missing parts supplied by reference TRBV18 and TRBJ2-3, is NAGVMQNPRHLVRRRGQEARLRCSPMKGHSHVYWYRQLPEEGLKFMVYLQKENIIDESGMPKERFSAEFPKEGPSILRIQQVVRGDSAAYFCASSPYTSGNTFAQYFGPGTRLTVL.

The V gene is TRBV7-8, the J gene TRBJ1-2; TRBD1 agrees at 8 bases. The germline V gene has CDR1 SGHVS and CDR2 FQNEAQ. The CDR3 is 15 amino acids. The V and J ends lost 1 base and 4 bases, in that order; junction bases with no gene match: 5. In DNA, the CDR3 is TGTGCCAGCAGCTTAGAGGGACAGGTCTCCTATGGCTACACCTTC. It is translated as CASSLEGQVSYGYTF.

This clone appeared a few times. The chain recombines TRBV4-1 with TRBJ1-4; possible D gene TRBD1, 5 bases. The V gene lost 5 bases and the J gene lost 5 bases, with 15 bases spanning the gap. Germline V CDR1 and CDR2: MGHRA, YSYEKL. CDR3 size: 15 residues. Here the CDR3 reads CASSGRPGQNEKLFF. CDR3 bases: TGCGCCAGCAGCGGGCGGCCAGGGCAAAATGAAAAACTGTTTTTT.

This chain connects TRBV28 to TRBJ2-7; 8 positions agree with TRBD1. Germline CDR1 is MDHEN and CDR2 is SYDVKM. V lost 5 bases and J lost 0; bases outside the gene matches: 3. The CDR3 is 14 residues long. CDR3 DNA: TGTGCCAGCAGTCGACAGGGGTTCTCCTACGAGCAGTACTTC. It codes for CASSRQGFSYEQYF.

This chain links TRBV10-3 with TRBJ2-1; 7 nucleotides match TRBD1. Losses at the gene ends were 7 bases for V and 2 bases for J; bases not matched to a gene: 8. Germline CDR1 ENHRY, CDR2 SYGVKD. This CDR3 comprises 15 residues. CDR3 coding DNA: TGTGCCATCACCTCGGGGCAGGGGGCCTACAATGAGCAGTTCTTC. This gives the protein CAITSGQGAYNEQFF.

The chain has TRBV2 and TRBJ1-5, with D perhaps matching TRBD1 (5 bases). V shed 8 bases and J shed 14 bases, with 16 bases lying between them. Per germline, CDR1 SNHLY and CDR2 FYNNEI. CDR3 size: 11 residues. CDR3 nucleotide sequence: TGTGCCAGCGCCCGGGACGGGAGGGAGCATTTT. It translates to CASARDGREHF.

This clone was observed a few times. The rearrangement joins TRBV4-1 to TRBJ1-2, with 11 bases fitting TRBD1. CDR1 and CDR2 from the germline V gene are MGHRA and YSYEKL. The V gene end was trimmed by 0 bases and the J gene end by 4 bases; junction bases not matched to a gene: 4. This CDR3 has 16 residues. The CDR3 DNA sequence: TGCGCCAGCAGCCAAGAAGGGACAGGGGGGGCCTATGGCTACACCTTC. This codes for CASSQEGTGGAYGYTF.

The rearrangement joins TRBV11-2 to TRBJ1-4; D possibly corresponds to TRBD1 (6 bases). Trimming cost V 5 bases and J 4 bases, with 11 bases left between them. This CDR3 is built from 14 residues. The germline V gene encodes CDR1 SGHAT and CDR2 FQNNGV. CDR3 sequence reads: CASSPRGHNEKLFF. The CDR3 DNA is TGTGCCAGCAGCCCCAGGGGACATAATGAAAAACTGTTTTTT.

This clone was seen only a few times. The chain uses TRBV29-1 and TRBJ1-2; 7 nucleotides agree with TRBD1. The CDR3 contains 10 residues. Germline CDR1 SQVTM, CDR2 ANQGSEA. This chain's CDR3 is CGTESYGYTF. For the CDR3, the DNA is TGCGGGACAGAATCCTATGGCTACACCTTC. The variable domain in full, completed from reference TRBV29-1 and TRBJ1-2, reads SAVISQKPSRDICQRGTSLTIQCQVDSQVTMMFWYRQQPGQSLTLIATANQGSEATYESGFVIDKFPISRPNLTFSTLTVSNMSPEDSSIYLCGTESYGYTFGSGTRLTVV.

This rearrangement joins TRBV19 to TRBJ1-5; D is possibly TRBD1 (5 bases). The CDR3 contains 15 residues. Germline CDR1 and CDR2: LNHDA and SQIVND (reference sequence). Trimming shortened V by 6 bases and J by 0 bases, and 12 bases separated the two germline ends. The CDR3 DNA reads as TGTGCCAGTAGGACGGGGGGTAATAGCAATCAGCCCCAGCATTTT. Its protein product is CASRTGGNSNQPQHF.

J is TRBJ1-2 and V is TRBV2; no reliable D call. Trimming left V 11 bases short and J 2 bases short, with 12 bases between. Germline V CDR1 and CDR2: SNHLY, FYNNEI. The CDR3 length is 12 residues. As DNA, the CDR3 is TGTGCCGGCTCAGAGGAGAACTATGGCTACACCTTC. Its translation is CAGSEENYGYTF.

The chain uses TRBV6-6 and TRBJ1-1; 7 bases are a match to TRBD1. With V trimmed by 5 bases and J by 4 bases, 7 bases remained unmatched. The V gene's germline CDR1 is MNHNY and CDR2 SVGAGI (reference sequence). The CDR3 totals 14 residues. The CDR3 loop is CASSPPGGSTEAFF. The CDR3 bases are TGTGCCAGCAGTCCTCCAGGGGGTAGCACTGAAGCTTTCTTT.

The gene calls are TRBV7-9 and TRBJ2-1; D unclear. Germline V gene lookup returns CDR1 SEHNR and CDR2 FQNEAQ (reference sequence). With 0 bases removed from V and 7 bases from J, the gap between germline ends came to 7 bases. The CDR3 has 13 residues. The CDR3 coding sequence is TGTGCCAGCAGCTTAGCCCTACAGAATGAGCAGTTCTTC. Protein product: CASSLALQNEQFF.

The rearrangement uses TRBV7-3 and TRBJ2-7; D might be TRBD2 (6 bases). The CDR3 extends over 17 amino acids. Looked up from germline, CDR1 is SGHTA and CDR2 is FQGTGA. V shed 0 bases and J shed 1 base, with 16 bases lying between them. The CDR3 coding sequence is TGTGCCAGCAGCTTAACGGGTGAGAGACTAGAGTCCTACGAGCAGTACTTC. It translates to CASSLTGERLESYEQYF. The entire variable domain, with the rest obtained from reference TRBV7-3 and TRBJ2-7, is as follows: GAGVSQTPSNKVTEKGKYVELRCDPISGHTALYWYRQSLGQGPEFLIYFQGTGAADDSGLPNDRFFAVRPEGSVSTLKIQRTERGDSAVYLCASSLTGERLESYEQYFGPGTRLTVT.

This chain joins TRBV18 and TRBJ1-2, with 9 bases aligning to TRBD1. The V gene end was trimmed by 3 bases and the J gene end by 7 bases; junction bases not matched to a gene: 6. Germline V gene sequence: CDR1 KGHSH, CDR2 LQKENI. The CDR3 has 14 residues. CDR3 in amino acids: CASSPGTGYSGYTF. DNA for the CDR3: TGTGCCAGCTCACCGGGGACAGGGTATTCTGGCTACACCTTC.

The V gene is TRBV6-5, the J gene TRBJ1-1; 7 bases agree with TRBD1. With V trimmed by 9 bases and J by 0 bases, 4 bases remained unmatched. The CDR3 is 13 amino acids. Germline assignment: CDR1 MNHEY and CDR2 SVGAGI. In DNA, the CDR3 is TGTGCCAGTAGGGACAGCTTGAACACTGAAGCTTTCTTT. Its protein product is CASRDSLNTEAFF.

The chain links TRBV21-1 to TRBJ2-7; TRBD2 is the table's D call, not checked against the DNA. TRBV21-1 is labeled a pseudogene. The CDR3 runs 14 residues. The CDR3 spells CASSIRLSSYEQYF. Here the CDR3 DNA reads TGTGCCAGCAGCATTCGGTTGAGCTCCTACGAGCAGTACTTC.

The chain couples TRBV3-1 (or the pseudogene TRBV3-2) to TRBJ2-2, with 8 bases fitting TRBD2. The CDR3 spans 15 residues. J lost 4 bases, V lost 5 bases, and 6 bases had no gene match. CDR1 LGHDT and CDR2 YNNKEL come from the germline V gene (reference sequence). CDR3 in DNA: TGTGCCAGCAGCGTTAGCGGGGCAACCACCGGGGAGCTGTTTTTT. Amino acid sequence: CASSVSGATTGELFF.

The chain carries TRBV19 and TRBJ1-1; 11 positions match TRBD1. The V segment lost 9 bases and the J segment 8 bases; nucleotides outside the gene matches: 8. CDR1 and CDR2 from the germline V gene are LNHDA and SQIVND (reference sequence). The CDR3 covers 13 residues. The chain's CDR3 is CASGQGQGVEAFF. The CDR3 nucleotides read TGTGCCAGCGGACAGGGACAGGGGGTAGAAGCTTTCTTT.

The V call is TRBV28, the J call TRBJ2-3; TRBD2 aligns across 9 bases. Unmatched junction bases numbered 2, after V lost 6 bases and J lost 7 bases. The CDR3 is 12 amino acids. Germline CDR1 and CDR2: MDHEN and SYDVKM. The CDR3 coding sequence is TGTGCCAGCAGGACTAGCGGATATACGCAGTATTTT. Translating it yields CASRTSGYTQYF.